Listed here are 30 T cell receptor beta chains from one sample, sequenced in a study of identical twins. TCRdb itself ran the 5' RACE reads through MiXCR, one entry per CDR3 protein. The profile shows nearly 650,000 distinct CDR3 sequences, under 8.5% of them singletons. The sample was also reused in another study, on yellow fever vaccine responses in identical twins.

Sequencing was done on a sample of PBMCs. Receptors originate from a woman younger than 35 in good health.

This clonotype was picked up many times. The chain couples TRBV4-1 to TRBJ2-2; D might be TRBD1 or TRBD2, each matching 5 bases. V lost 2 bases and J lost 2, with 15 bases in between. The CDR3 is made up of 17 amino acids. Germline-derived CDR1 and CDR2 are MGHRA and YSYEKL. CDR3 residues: CASSQNSWDPNTGELFF. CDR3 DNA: TGCGCCAGCAGCCAAAACTCCTGGGACCCTAACACCGGGGAGCTGTTTTTT.

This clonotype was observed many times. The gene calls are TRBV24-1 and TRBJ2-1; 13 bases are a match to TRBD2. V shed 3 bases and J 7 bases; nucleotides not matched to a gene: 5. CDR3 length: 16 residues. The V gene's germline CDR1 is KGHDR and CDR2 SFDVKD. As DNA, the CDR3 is TGTGCCACCAGTGATCGGACTAGCGGGAGTTGGAATGAGCAGTTCTTC. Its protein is CATSDRTSGSWNEQFF.

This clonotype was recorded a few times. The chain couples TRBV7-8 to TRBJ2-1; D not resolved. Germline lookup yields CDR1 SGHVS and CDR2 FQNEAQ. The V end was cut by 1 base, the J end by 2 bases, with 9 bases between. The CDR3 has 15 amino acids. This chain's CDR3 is CASSLGSFPYNEQFF. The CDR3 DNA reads TGTGCCAGCAGCTTAGGTTCATTTCCCTACAATGAGCAGTTCTTC.

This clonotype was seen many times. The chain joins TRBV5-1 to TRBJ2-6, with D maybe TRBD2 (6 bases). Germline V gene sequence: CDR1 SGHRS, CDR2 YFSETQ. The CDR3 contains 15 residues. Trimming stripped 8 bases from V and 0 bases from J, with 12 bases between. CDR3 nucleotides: TGCGCCAGTAAGACGGGGGACTCTGGGGCCAACGTCCTGACTTTC. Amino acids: CASKTGDSGANVLTF.

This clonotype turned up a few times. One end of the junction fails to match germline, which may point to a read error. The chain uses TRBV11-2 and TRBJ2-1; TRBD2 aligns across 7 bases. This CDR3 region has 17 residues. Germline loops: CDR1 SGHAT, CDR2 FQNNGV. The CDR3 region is CASSSKGRAGHLNAQFF. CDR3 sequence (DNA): TGTGCCAGCAGCTCCAAGGGGAGGGCGGGCCACCTTAATGCGCAGTTCTTC.

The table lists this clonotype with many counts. CDR3 sequence (DNA): TGCGCCAGCAGCTTGGCCGAGGCTAGCGGGTTTTACAATGAGCAGTTCTTC. It yields the protein CASSLAEASGFYNEQFF. The chain links TRBV5-1 to TRBJ2-1; 8 positions match TRBD2. The V and J ends lost 0 bases and 4 bases, in that order; junction bases with no gene match: 9. CDR3 length: 17 residues. Germline-derived CDR1 and CDR2 are SGHRS and YFSETQ.

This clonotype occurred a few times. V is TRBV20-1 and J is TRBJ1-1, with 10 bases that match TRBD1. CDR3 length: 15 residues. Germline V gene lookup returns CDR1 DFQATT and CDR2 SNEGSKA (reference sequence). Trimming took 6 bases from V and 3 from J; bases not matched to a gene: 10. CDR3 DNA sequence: TGCAGTGCGCCCCCGGGGACAGGGGTAGACACTGAAGCTTTCTTT. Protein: CSAPPGTGVDTEAFF.

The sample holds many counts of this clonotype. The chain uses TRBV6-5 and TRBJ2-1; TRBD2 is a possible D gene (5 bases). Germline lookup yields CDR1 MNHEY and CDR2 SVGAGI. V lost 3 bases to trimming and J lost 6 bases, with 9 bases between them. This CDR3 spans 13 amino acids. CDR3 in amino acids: CASSYSASNEQFF. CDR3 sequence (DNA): TGTGCCAGCAGTTATAGCGCGAGCAATGAGCAGTTCTTC.

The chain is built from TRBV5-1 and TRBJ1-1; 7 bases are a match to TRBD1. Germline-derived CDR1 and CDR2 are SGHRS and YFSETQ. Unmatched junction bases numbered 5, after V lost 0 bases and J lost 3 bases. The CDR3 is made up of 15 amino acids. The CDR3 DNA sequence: TGCGCCAGCAGCTTGGTTCGTCAGGGGGACACTGAAGCTTTCTTT. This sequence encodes CASSLVRQGDTEAFF.

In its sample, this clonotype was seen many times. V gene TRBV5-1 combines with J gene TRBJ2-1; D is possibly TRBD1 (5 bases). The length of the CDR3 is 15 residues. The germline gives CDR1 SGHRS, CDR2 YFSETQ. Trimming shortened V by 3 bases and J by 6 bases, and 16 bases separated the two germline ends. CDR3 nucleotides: TGCGCCAGCAGCTACGAAGGACAAGCAATCAATGAGCAGTTCTTC. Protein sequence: CASSYEGQAINEQFF.

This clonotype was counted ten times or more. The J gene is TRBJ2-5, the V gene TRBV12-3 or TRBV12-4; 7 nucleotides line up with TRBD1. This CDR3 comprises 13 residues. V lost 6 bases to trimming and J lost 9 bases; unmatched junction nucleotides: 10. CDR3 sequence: CASRPGQLGAQYF. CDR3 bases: TGTGCCAGCAGGCCGGGACAGTTAGGGGCCCAGTACTTC.

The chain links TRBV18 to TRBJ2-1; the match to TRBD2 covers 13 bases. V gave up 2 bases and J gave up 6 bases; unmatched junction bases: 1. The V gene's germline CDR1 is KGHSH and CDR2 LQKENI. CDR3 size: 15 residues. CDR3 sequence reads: CASSPGTSGVNEQFF. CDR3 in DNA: TGTGCCAGCTCACCAGGGACTAGCGGGGTCAATGAGCAGTTCTTC.

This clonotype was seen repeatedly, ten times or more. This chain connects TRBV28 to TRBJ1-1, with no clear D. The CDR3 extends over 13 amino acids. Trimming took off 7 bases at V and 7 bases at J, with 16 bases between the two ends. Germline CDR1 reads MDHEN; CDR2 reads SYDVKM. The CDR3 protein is CASTNWNKLEAFF. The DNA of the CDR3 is TGTGCCAGCACAAACTGGAATAAACTTGAAGCTTTCTTT. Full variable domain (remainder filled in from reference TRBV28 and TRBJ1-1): DVKVTQSSRYLVKRTGEKVFLECVQDMDHENMFWYRQDPGLGLRLIYFSYDVKMKEKGDIPEGYSVSREKKERFSLILESASTNQTSMYLCASTNWNKLEAFFGQGTRLTVV.

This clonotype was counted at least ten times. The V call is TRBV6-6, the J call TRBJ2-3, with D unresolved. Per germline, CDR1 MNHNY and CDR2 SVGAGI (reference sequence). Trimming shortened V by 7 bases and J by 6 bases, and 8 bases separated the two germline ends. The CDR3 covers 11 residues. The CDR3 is CASTNGDTQYF. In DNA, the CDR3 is TGTGCCAGCACTAACGGGGATACGCAGTATTTT.

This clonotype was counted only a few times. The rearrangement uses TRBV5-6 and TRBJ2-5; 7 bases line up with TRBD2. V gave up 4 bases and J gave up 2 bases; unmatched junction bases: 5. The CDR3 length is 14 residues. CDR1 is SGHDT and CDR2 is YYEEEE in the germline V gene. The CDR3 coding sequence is TGTGCCAGCAGCGGAACTAGCGAGCAAGAGACCCAGTACTTC. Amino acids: CASSGTSEQETQYF.

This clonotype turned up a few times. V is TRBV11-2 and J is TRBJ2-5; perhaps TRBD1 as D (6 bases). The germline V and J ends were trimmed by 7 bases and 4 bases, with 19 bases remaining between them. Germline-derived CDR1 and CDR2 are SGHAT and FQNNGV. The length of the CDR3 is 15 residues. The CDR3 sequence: CASTPSTGSRETQYF. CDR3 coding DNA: TGTGCCAGCACCCCTTCTACAGGGAGCCGAGAGACCCAGTACTTC.

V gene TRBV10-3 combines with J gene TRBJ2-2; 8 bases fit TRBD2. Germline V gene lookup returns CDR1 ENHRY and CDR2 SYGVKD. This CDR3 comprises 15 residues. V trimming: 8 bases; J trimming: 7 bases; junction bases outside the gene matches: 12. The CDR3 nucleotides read TGTGCCATCTCACCAGACGGACTAGCCAGCGGGGAGCTGTTTTTT. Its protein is CAISPDGLASGELFF.

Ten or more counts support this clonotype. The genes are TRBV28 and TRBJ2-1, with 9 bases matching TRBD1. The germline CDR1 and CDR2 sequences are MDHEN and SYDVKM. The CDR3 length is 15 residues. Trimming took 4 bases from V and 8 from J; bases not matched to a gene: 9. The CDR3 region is CASSSPRTGVDEQFF. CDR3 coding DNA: TGTGCCAGCAGTTCCCCTAGGACAGGGGTTGATGAGCAGTTCTTC. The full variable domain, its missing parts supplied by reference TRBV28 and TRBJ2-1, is DVKVTQSSRYLVKRTGEKVFLECVQDMDHENMFWYRQDPGLGLRLIYFSYDVKMKEKGDIPEGYSVSREKKERFSLILESASTNQTSMYLCASSSPRTGVDEQFFGPGTRLTVL.

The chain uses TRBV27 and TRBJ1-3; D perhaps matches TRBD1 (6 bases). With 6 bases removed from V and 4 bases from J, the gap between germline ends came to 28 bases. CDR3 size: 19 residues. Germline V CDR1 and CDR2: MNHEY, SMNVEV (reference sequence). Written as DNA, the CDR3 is TGTGCCAGCAGCCTTAAGGGGGGATCTGGGGGACTCCCGGGAAACACCATATATTTT. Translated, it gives CASSLKGGSGGLPGNTIYF.

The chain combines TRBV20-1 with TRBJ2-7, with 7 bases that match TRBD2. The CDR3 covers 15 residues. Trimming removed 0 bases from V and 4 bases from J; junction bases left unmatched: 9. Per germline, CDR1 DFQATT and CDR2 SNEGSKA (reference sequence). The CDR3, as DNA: TGCAGTGCTAGAGATGTGCAGCGGGGCCGGTACGAGCAGTACTTC. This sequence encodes CSARDVQRGRYEQYF.

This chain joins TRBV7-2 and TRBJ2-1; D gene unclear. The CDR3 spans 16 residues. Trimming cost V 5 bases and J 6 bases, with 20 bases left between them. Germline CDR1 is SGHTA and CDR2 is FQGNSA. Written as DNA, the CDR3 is TGTGCCAGCAGCCCTGGGCCCTCGAGGAATGCCAATGAGCAGTTCTTC. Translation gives CASSPGPSRNANEQFF.

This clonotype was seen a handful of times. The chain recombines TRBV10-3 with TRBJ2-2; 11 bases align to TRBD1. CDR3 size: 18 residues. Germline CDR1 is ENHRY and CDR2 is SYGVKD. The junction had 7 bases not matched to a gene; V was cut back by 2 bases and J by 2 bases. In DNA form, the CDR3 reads TGTGCCATCAGTGAGCCCGGACAGGGGGCCCCAAACACCGGGGAGCTGTTTTTT. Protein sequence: CAISEPGQGAPNTGELFF.

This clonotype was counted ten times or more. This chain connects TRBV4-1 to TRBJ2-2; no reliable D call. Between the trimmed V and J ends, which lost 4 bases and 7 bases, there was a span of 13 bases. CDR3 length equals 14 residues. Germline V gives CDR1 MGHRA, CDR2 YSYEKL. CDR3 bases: TGCGCCAGCAGCCTATCCCTTACTGGCGGGGAGCTGTTTTTT. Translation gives CASSLSLTGGELFF.

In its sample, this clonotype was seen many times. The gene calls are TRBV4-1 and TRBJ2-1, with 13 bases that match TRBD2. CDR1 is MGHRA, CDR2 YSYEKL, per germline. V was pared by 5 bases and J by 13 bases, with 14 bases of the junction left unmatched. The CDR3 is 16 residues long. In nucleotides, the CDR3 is TGCGCCAGCAGCGTATTGTATGGACTAGCGGGAGTCATCCAGTTCTTC. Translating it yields CASSVLYGLAGVIQFF.

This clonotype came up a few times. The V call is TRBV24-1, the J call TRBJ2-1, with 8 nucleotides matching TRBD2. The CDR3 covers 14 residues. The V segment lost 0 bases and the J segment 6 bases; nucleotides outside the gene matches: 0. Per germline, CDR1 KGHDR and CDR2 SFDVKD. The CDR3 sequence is CATSDLRGGNEQFF. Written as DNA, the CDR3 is TGTGCCACCAGTGATTTGCGGGGGGGCAATGAGCAGTTCTTC.

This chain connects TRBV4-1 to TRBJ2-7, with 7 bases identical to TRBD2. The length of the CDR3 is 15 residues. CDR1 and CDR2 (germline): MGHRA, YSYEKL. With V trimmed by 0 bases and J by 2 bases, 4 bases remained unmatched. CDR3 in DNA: TGCGCCAGCAGCCAAGAACTAGCGTCCCCCTACGAGCAGTACTTC. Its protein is CASSQELASPYEQYF.

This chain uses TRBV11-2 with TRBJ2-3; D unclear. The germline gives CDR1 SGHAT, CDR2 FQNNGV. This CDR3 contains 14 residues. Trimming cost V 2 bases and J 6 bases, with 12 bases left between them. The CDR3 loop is CASSLTYLGDTQYF. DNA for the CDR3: TGTGCCAGCAGCTTAACCTACCTCGGGGATACGCAGTATTTT.

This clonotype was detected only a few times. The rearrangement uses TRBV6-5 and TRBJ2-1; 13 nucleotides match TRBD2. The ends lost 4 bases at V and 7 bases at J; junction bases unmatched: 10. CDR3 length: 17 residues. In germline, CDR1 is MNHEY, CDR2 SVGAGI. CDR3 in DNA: TGTGCCAGCAGTTTAGACCCTGGACTAGCGGGAGAGAATGAGCAGTTCTTC. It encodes CASSLDPGLAGENEQFF.

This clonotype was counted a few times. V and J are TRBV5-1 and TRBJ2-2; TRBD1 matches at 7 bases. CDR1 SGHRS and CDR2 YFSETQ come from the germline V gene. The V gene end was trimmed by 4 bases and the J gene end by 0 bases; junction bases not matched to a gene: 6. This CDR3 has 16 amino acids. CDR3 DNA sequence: TGCGCCAGCAGCAGACCGGGACAGACGAACACCGGGGAGCTGTTTTTT. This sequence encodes CASSRPGQTNTGELFF.

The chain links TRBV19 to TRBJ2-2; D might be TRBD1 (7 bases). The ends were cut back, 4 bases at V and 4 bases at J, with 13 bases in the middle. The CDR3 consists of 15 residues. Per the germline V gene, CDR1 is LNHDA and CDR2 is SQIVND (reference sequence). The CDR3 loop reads CASSTQGGSTGELFF. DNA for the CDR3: TGTGCCAGTAGTACCCAGGGGGGTAGCACCGGGGAGCTGTTTTTT. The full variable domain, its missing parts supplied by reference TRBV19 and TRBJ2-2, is DGGITQSPKYLFRKEGQNVTLSCEQNLNHDAMYWYRQDPGQGLRLIYYSQIVNDFQKGDIAEGYSVSREKKESFPLTVTSAQKNPTAFYLCASSTQGGSTGELFFGEGSRLTVL.